This is a list of T cell receptor beta chains from one sample in a study of T cells after yellow fever vaccination. TCRdb itself ran the 5' RACE reads through MiXCR, one entry per CDR3 protein. The data hold under 400,000 distinct CDR3 sequences, with around 13% observed a single time. The starting material was CD4+ T cells sorted from PBMCs, obtained 15 days after the yellow fever booster vaccination. The source of these receptors is a man between 18 and 35 years old who received the YFV17D yellow fever vaccine. Each CDR3 is given with its conserved first and last residue. D genes are given only for firm matches. Some rows mark clone size as missing; the rest say once, few, many or name a class of expanded clone.

NA	TRBJ1-2	TRBV27	NA	12	CASSLLGGGYTF	TGTGCCAGCAGTTTGTTGGGCGGGGGCTACACCTTC
few	TRBJ1-1	TRBV2	TRBD1	15	CASALSAQGGTEAFF	TGTGCCAGCGCACTATCTGCTCAGGGGGGTACTGAAGCTTTCTTT
many	TRBJ1-2	TRBV20-1	NA	13	CSALEGQTSGYTF	TGCAGTGCCTTAGAAGGACAGACTTCTGGCTACACCTTC
NA	TRBJ2-7	TRBV5-1	NA	15	CASSFLDSSRREQYF	TGCGCCAGCAGCTTCCTGGATAGCTCTAGACGGGAGCAGTACTTC
NA	TRBJ2-3	TRBV27	TRBD2	16	CASSLILAGGGDTQYF	TGTGCCAGCAGTTTAATTTTGGCGGGGGGGGGAGATACGCAGTATTTT
NA	TRBJ2-5	TRBV7-2	TRBD1	15	CASASTRTGSETQYF	TGTGCCAGCGCGAGTACTAGGACAGGCAGTGAGACCCAGTACTTC
NA	TRBJ2-3	TRBV29-1	NA	13	CSVGGRVTDTQYF	TGCAGCGTTGGAGGAAGGGTTACAGATACGCAGTATTTT
few	TRBJ2-1	TRBV29-1	TRBD2	16	CSVLGHAGASYNEQFF	TGCAGCGTCCTCGGGCACGCGGGAGCCTCCTACAATGAGCAGTTCTTC
NA	TRBJ2-3	TRBV18	TRBD1	15	CASSPTGPRTDTQYF	TGTGCCAGCTCACCGACAGGGCCGCGCACAGATACGCAGTATTTT
few	TRBJ2-3	TRBV7-3	TRBD2	16	CASSRRLAGGSDTQYF	TGTGCCAGCAGCCGCCGTTTAGCGGGGGGGTCTGATACGCAGTATTTT
NA	TRBJ1-6	TRBV9	TRBD1	15	CASSGEGAHNSPLHF	TGTGCCAGCAGCGGAGAGGGGGCCCATAATTCACCCCTCCACTTT
few	TRBJ1-4	TRBV7-8	NA	12	CASRQRGGRVFF	TGTGCCAGCAGACAAAGGGGGGGACGTGTGTTTTTT
few	TRBJ1-1	TRBV7-6	TRBD1	12	CASSATGRQAFF	TGTGCCAGCAGCGCGACAGGGCGCCAAGCTTTCTTT
few	TRBJ2-1	TRBV18	NA	15	CASSAYPQGDNEQFF	TGTGCCAGCTCAGCCTACCCGCAGGGTGACAATGAGCAGTTCTTC